This entry lists 5 T cell receptor beta chains sequenced from one sample in a study of blood T cells in healthy people across ages. The use of a sample-barcoded 5' primer and a J-beta primer mix characterized a second PCR of roughly 6 to 11 cycles. TCRdb redid the calling of the 5' RACE reads with MiXCR, one entry per CDR3 protein. The table includes about 570,000 distinct CDR3 sequences, 25% to 30% detected once. Sample: blood. These receptors were obtained from a woman between 65 and 79 years old in good health.

Ten or more counts support this clonotype. The V gene is TRBV7-2, the J gene TRBJ2-4; D is possibly TRBD1 (5 bases). This CDR3 spans 13 amino acids. Germline V gives CDR1 SGHTA, CDR2 FQGNSA. The V gene lost 0 bases and the J gene lost 9 bases, with 9 bases spanning the gap. CDR3 loop: CASSLAGDGIQYF. The CDR3 DNA sequence: TGTGCCAGCAGCTTAGCAGGGGATGGCATTCAGTACTTC.

The rearrangement links TRBV11-2 to TRBJ2-5; D is perhaps TRBD2 (6 bases). The J call is uncertain, as TRBJ2-7 better fits the DNA end. Germline V gives CDR1 SGHAT, CDR2 FQNNGV. The CDR3 is 16 residues long. The CDR3 DNA reads as TGTGCCAGCAGCTTAGTATCGGGACTCTTCTCCTACGAGCAGTACTTC. Its protein is CASSLVSGLFSYEQYF.

The rearrangement links TRBV7-9 to TRBJ2-5, with D possibly TRBD1 on 6 matching bases. Between the trimmed V and J ends, which lost 5 bases and 5 bases, there was a span of 18 bases. The CDR3 is made up of 15 amino acids. CDR1 and CDR2 from the germline V gene are SEHNR and FQNEAQ (reference sequence). Here the CDR3 reads CASSQHMDRWETQYF. In nucleotides, the CDR3 is TGTGCCAGCAGCCAGCATATGGACAGATGGGAGACCCAGTACTTC.

The chain combines TRBV9 with TRBJ2-5; possible D gene TRBD2, 6 bases. This CDR3 is built from 14 residues. V lost 0 bases and J lost 5, with 11 bases in between. CDR1 and CDR2 from the germline V gene are SGDLS and YYNGEE. This CDR3 reads CASSVAGGFETQYF. In DNA form, the CDR3 reads TGTGCCAGCAGCGTAGCCGGAGGGTTTGAGACCCAGTACTTC.

The chain joins TRBV2 to TRBJ2-4; D possibly uses TRBD1 or TRBD2 (6 bases each). The CDR3 covers 15 residues. The germline CDR1 and CDR2 sequences are SNHLY and FYNNEI. The V and J ends lost 6 bases and 9 bases respectively, with 21 bases between them. Written as DNA, the CDR3 is TGTGCCAGCAGCCAAGGGACACCCAGGGAGGTCATTCAGTACTTC. The encoded protein is CASSQGTPREVIQYF.